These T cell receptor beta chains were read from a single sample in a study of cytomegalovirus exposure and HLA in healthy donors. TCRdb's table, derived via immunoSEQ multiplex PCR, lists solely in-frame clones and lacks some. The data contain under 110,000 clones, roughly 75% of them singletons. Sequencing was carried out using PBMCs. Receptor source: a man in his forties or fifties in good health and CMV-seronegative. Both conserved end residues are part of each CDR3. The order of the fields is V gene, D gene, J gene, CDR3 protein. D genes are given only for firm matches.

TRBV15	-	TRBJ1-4	CATSRGRGPLLEKLFF
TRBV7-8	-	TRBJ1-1	CASSLVGVTEAFF
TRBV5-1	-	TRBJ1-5	CASSLAGSENQPQHF
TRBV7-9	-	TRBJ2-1	CASSMGQGFYNEQFF
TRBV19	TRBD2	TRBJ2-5	CASKGRGVETQYF
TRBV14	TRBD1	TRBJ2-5	CASSTRTGRGETQYF
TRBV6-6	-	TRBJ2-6	CASSPSTGTGANVLTF
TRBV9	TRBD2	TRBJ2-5	CASSVDRDYNQETQYF
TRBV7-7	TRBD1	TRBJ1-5	CASSLRRQGRVVNSNQPQHF
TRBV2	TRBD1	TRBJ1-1	CASNRGRSTEAFF
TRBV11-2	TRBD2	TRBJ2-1	CASRETSGGAGGEQFF
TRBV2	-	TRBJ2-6	CASKIGRAGSLSGANVLTF
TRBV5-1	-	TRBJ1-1	CASSVSGGNTEAFF
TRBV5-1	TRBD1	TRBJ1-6	CASSLPGTGQSPLHF
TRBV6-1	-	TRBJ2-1	CASSERQGTEQFF
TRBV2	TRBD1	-	CASRTDRGRAYEQYF
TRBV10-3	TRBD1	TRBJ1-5	CAISESTGGNNQPQHF